Below, 26 T cell receptor beta chains from the same sample are listed, as sequenced in a study of technical replicates of blood from a few donors. The repertoire was sequenced with immunoSEQ multiplex PCR; TCRdb's copy has only in-frame clones and lacks some. This table has tens of thousands of clones, roughly 93% appearing once. The sequencing input was T cells isolated from PBMCs. These receptor sequences come from a human donor in good health.

The chain links TRBV6-5 to TRBJ2-7; 7 bases agree with TRBD1. CDR3 length: 14 amino acids. Germline CDR1 and CDR2: MNHEY and SVGAGI. The junction had 5 bases not matched to a gene; V was cut back by 6 bases and J by 0 bases. CDR3 nucleotides: TGTGCCAGCAGAGCTCGACAGGGCTCCTACGAGCAGTACTTC. It encodes CASRARQGSYEQYF.

This chain connects TRBV9 to TRBJ1-2; 11 nucleotides align to TRBD1. J gave up 6 bases and V 0 bases, and 13 bases lay outside the gene matches. The germline CDR1 and CDR2 sequences are SGDLS and YYNGEE. CDR3 length: 18 amino acids. CDR3 coding DNA: TGTGCCAGCAGCGTAGTTGCGGGACAGGGGGTGGTGCTAGATGGCTACACCTTC. Its protein product is CASSVVAGQGVVLDGYTF.

The gene calls are TRBV13 and TRBJ1-2; weak D call: TRBD1 (5 bases). This CDR3 spans 17 amino acids. Germline V gene data show CDR1 as PRHDT and CDR2 as FYEKMQ (reference sequence). V lost 0 bases and J lost 6, with 20 bases in between. For the CDR3, the DNA is TGTGCCAGCAGCTTAGGCCGGGGGGACCAAGCTATCGATGGCTACACCTTC. Translating gives CASSLGRGDQAIDGYTF.

This clone came up once. The chain employs TRBV29-1 and TRBJ2-7; 7 nucleotides agree with TRBD1. This CDR3 is 14 amino acids long. With V trimmed by 5 bases and J by 0 bases, 7 bases remained unmatched. Germline V gene sequence: CDR1 SQVTM, CDR2 ANQGSEA. Written as DNA, the CDR3 is TGCAGCGTTTCTAGGACAGGTAGCTCCTACGAGCAGTACTTC. Amino acids: CSVSRTGSSYEQYF.

The chain employs TRBV29-1 and TRBJ2-3, with TRBD2 matching over 14 bases. The CDR3 consists of 15 residues. The V segment lost 6 bases and the J segment 3 bases; nucleotides outside the gene matches: 5. CDR1 and CDR2 from the germline V gene are SQVTM and ANQGSEA. CDR3 in DNA: TGCAGCGTGGCCGGGACTAGCGGGAGAACAGATACGCAGTATTTT. Translated, it gives CSVAGTSGRTDTQYF.

The chain carries TRBV18 and TRBJ2-7, with D possibly TRBD2 on 5 matching bases. V was trimmed by 3 bases and J by 3 bases, leaving 18 bases between them. Looked up from germline, CDR1 is KGHSH and CDR2 is LQKENI. The CDR3 totals 16 residues. DNA for the CDR3: TGTGCCAGCTCACCTCTACCCGAGGGCCATCTCTACGAGCAGTACTTC. The encoded protein is CASSPLPEGHLYEQYF.

The chain employs TRBV5-6 and TRBJ2-3; 11 bases align to TRBD2. CDR3 length equals 18 residues. Germline V CDR1 and CDR2: SGHDT, YYEEEE. V gave up 1 base and J gave up 4 bases; unmatched junction bases: 11. The CDR3 region is CASSLRRLAGRVADTQYF. CDR3 nucleotide sequence: TGTGCCAGCAGCTTGAGGAGACTAGCGGGGAGGGTTGCAGATACGCAGTATTTT.

The chain joins TRBV30 to TRBJ1-4, with D unresolved. Germline assignment: CDR1 GTSNPN and CDR2 SVGIG (reference sequence). Deletions cut 5 bases from V and 8 bases from J, with 12 bases between. The CDR3 covers 12 residues. CDR3 bases: TGTGCCTGGGGCACTAAGGAAGAAAAACTGTTTTTT. Protein product: CAWGTKEEKLFF.

The V gene is TRBV7-9, the J gene TRBJ1-5, with a possible D match to TRBD1 (5 bases). V shed 4 bases and J shed 0 bases, with 13 bases lying between them. The germline V gene encodes CDR1 SEHNR and CDR2 FQNEAQ (reference sequence). The length of the CDR3 is 16 residues. Here the CDR3 reads CASSSGGAYSNQPQHF. For the CDR3, the DNA is TGTGCCAGCAGCTCCGGGGGAGCATATAGCAATCAGCCCCAGCATTTT.

The chain recombines TRBV2 with TRBJ1-4; the match to TRBD1 covers 8 bases. V shed 1 base, J shed 7 bases, and the junction held 5 bases outside the gene matches. The CDR3 is made up of 15 amino acids. From germline, CDR1 is SNHLY and CDR2 FYNNEI. The CDR3 sequence is CASSEGDRGGEKLFF. The DNA for the CDR3 is TGTGCCAGCAGTGAAGGCGACAGGGGTGGTGAAAAACTGTTTTTT.

The chain carries TRBV4-2 and TRBJ2-2, with 9 bases identical to TRBD1. V gave up 0 bases and J gave up 8 bases; unmatched junction bases: 7. Looked up from germline, CDR1 is LGHNA and CDR2 is YNFKEQ. The CDR3 totals 16 residues. CDR3 nucleotide sequence: TGTGCCAGCAGCCAAGATACGGGGACAGGGAGAGGGGAGCTGTTTTTT. Its protein is CASSQDTGTGRGELFF.

The chain couples TRBV11-3 to TRBJ1-2; D uncertain. Germline V gene data show CDR1 as SGHNT and CDR2 as YENEEA. Trimming removed 0 bases at V and 4 bases at J, with 12 bases between. This CDR3 contains 15 residues. This CDR3 reads CASSLDSAPSYGYTF. The CDR3 region has the DNA TGTGCCAGCAGCTTAGATTCCGCCCCTAGCTATGGCTACACCTTC.

The rearrangement uses TRBV6-6 and TRBJ2-7; 7 bases line up with TRBD2. V shed 0 bases, J shed 3 bases, and the junction held 8 bases outside the gene matches. The germline V gene encodes CDR1 MNHNY and CDR2 SVGAGI (reference sequence). CDR3 size: 16 residues. CDR3 DNA: TGTGCCAGCAGTTACTCACCCGGGGGGTTAGGCTACGAGCAGTACTTC. It is translated as CASSYSPGGLGYEQYF.

V and J are TRBV7-9 and TRBJ2-7, with D perhaps matching TRBD1 (5 bases). CDR1 and CDR2 from the germline V gene are SEHNR and FQNEAQ (reference sequence). Trimming took 7 bases from V and 9 from J, leaving 22 bases between them. This CDR3 has 14 residues. The CDR3 reads CASTQGTSGLGQYF. DNA for the CDR3: TGTGCCAGCACCCAGGGTACCTCCGGGCTAGGGCAGTACTTC.

This rearrangement joins TRBV4-1 to TRBJ2-7; the match to TRBD2 covers 7 bases. With 4 bases clipped from V and 0 bases from J, the junction kept 9 bases outside the gene matches. The CDR3 is 16 amino acids. CDR1 is MGHRA, CDR2 YSYEKL, per germline. CDR3 loop: CASSPNLADFSYEQYF. The CDR3 DNA is TGCGCCAGCAGCCCTAACCTAGCGGATTTCTCCTACGAGCAGTACTTC.

The CDR3 bases are TGTGCCAGCAATACAGGGTTCGGTGAGCAGTTCTTC. Translating it yields CASNTGFGEQFF. The chain is built from TRBV6-5 and TRBJ2-1; possibly TRBD1 for D (6 bases). The CDR3 runs to 12 residues. V gave up 7 bases and J gave up 9 bases, with 13 bases separating them. Germline V gives CDR1 MNHEY, CDR2 SVGAGI.

The chain carries TRBV5-6 and TRBJ2-7; D remains ambiguous. The CDR3 runs to 13 residues. Trimming took 3 bases from V and 2 from J, leaving 9 bases between them. Per the germline V gene, CDR1 is SGHDT and CDR2 is YYEEEE. For the CDR3, the DNA is TGTGCCAGCAGCTCCTTTTCCGCCTACGAGCAGTACTTC. It yields the protein CASSSFSAYEQYF.

The V call is TRBV28, the J call TRBJ2-7, with D perhaps TRBD2 (6 bases). CDR3 length: 16 residues. V was clipped by 5 bases and J by 0 bases, with 17 bases between them. CDR1 MDHEN and CDR2 SYDVKM come from the germline V gene. The CDR3 protein is CASSPRDIGSSYEQYF. As DNA, the CDR3 is TGTGCCAGCAGTCCCCGCGATATCGGGAGCTCCTACGAGCAGTACTTC. Full variable domain (missing parts from reference TRBV28 and TRBJ2-7): DVKVTQSSRYLVKRTGEKVFLECVQDMDHENMFWYRQDPGLGLRLIYFSYDVKMKEKGDIPEGYSVSREKKERFSLILESASTNQTSMYLCASSPRDIGSSYEQYFGPGTRLTVT.

The chain recombines TRBV30 with TRBJ2-1; TRBD2 matches at 10 bases. The CDR3 runs 15 residues. Germline CDR1 GTSNPN, CDR2 SVGIG (reference sequence). The V segment lost 0 bases and the J segment 6 bases; nucleotides outside the gene matches: 5. CDR3 in DNA: TGTGCCTGGAGTGTACGGACTAGCGGAATCAATGAGCAGTTCTTC. Translation gives CAWSVRTSGINEQFF.

The chain couples TRBV27 to TRBJ2-7, with D possibly matching TRBD2 (5 bases). Germline CDR1 is MNHEY and CDR2 is SMNVEV (reference sequence). The V and J ends lost 3 bases and 3 bases respectively, with 12 bases between them. This CDR3 has 14 amino acids. In nucleotides, the CDR3 is TGTGCCAGCAGTTTTGTCGGGATTGACTACGAGCAGTACTTC. This codes for CASSFVGIDYEQYF.

The chain recombines TRBV28 with TRBJ2-7, with 9 bases aligning to TRBD1. CDR1 and CDR2 (germline): MDHEN, SYDVKM. The CDR3 is made up of 13 amino acids. The V segment lost 10 bases and the J segment 1 base; nucleotides outside the gene matches: 5. The CDR3: CAIWDRASYEQYF. The CDR3 nucleotides read TGTGCCATCTGGGACAGGGCATCCTACGAGCAGTACTTC.

This clone was observed once. The J gene is TRBJ2-5, the V gene TRBV19, with a possible D match to TRBD1 (6 bases). The length of the CDR3 is 13 residues. Trimming stripped 6 bases from V and 5 bases from J, with 13 bases between. Germline CDR1 LNHDA, CDR2 SQIVND (reference sequence). The CDR3 nucleotides are TGTGCCAGTAGCATGAACAGGGAGGAGACCCAGTACTTC. It codes for CASSMNREETQYF.

The chain has TRBV6-5 and TRBJ2-1; TRBD2 matches 8 bases. V was pared by 5 bases and J by 9 bases, with 9 bases of the junction left unmatched. The CDR3 extends over 14 amino acids. Germline-derived CDR1 and CDR2 are MNHEY and SVGAGI. Written as DNA, the CDR3 is TGTGCCAGCAGTCGGACTAGCTCCCTCCGTGAGCAGTTCTTC. This translates into CASSRTSSLREQFF.

The chain combines TRBV6-5 with TRBJ2-2; 7 bases match TRBD2. Trimming at V came to 6 bases and at J to 7 bases, leaving 11 bases not matched to a gene. The CDR3 has 15 residues. Looked up from germline, CDR1 is MNHEY and CDR2 is SVGAGI. CDR3 sequence (DNA): TGTGCCAGCAGCCTCGGACTAGTGGCTGTCGGGGAGCTGTTTTTT. It translates to CASSLGLVAVGELFF.

V usage is TRBV21-1 and J usage is TRBJ2-7; TRBD2, the table's D call, lacks a check against the DNA. TRBV21-1 is a pseudogene segment. The CDR3 runs 17 residues. The CDR3 coding sequence is TGTGCCAGCAGCAGTCACCCAAGCGGGCCGGTAACCTACGAGCAGTACTTC. As protein: CASSSHPSGPVTYEQYF.

V gene TRBV6-1 combines with J gene TRBJ2-2; TRBD2 aligns across 9 bases. Germline lookup yields CDR1 MNHNS and CDR2 SASEGT. The CDR3 extends over 16 amino acids. Unmatched junction bases numbered 9, after V lost 3 bases and J lost 7 bases. This CDR3 reads CASSDSASGTGGELFF. CDR3 DNA sequence: TGTGCCAGCAGTGATTCGGCTAGCGGGACGGGCGGGGAGCTGTTTTTT.